This paragraph covers one T cell receptor beta chain sequence. With the read ending 3 residues before the CDR3 end, the germline J gene is used to fill in that end. There are 14 residues in the CDR3. V lost 6 bases, J lost 4 bases, and 5 bases stayed unmatched. Germline values: CDR1 SGHNT, CDR2 YYREEE (reference sequence). Using immunoSEQ multiplex PCR, the repertoire was profiled, and TCRdb retains in-frame clones only, with some absent. Recorded for this sample: around 37,000 clones. This specimen comes from a study of T cells in women clearing cervical HPV infection. The chain joins TRBV5-4 to TRBJ2-1; the match to TRBD1 covers 9 bases. The receptor comes from a woman between 18 and 75 years old with a cervical HPV16 infection that either progressed to CIN3+ or cleared (not recorded which). Sequenced sample: blood buffy coat. The sequenced CDR3 bases are TGTGCCAGCACCCGACAGGGGGGGTACAATGAG. Encoded protein: CASTRQGGYNE. The entire CDR3 reads CASTRQGGYNEQFF.